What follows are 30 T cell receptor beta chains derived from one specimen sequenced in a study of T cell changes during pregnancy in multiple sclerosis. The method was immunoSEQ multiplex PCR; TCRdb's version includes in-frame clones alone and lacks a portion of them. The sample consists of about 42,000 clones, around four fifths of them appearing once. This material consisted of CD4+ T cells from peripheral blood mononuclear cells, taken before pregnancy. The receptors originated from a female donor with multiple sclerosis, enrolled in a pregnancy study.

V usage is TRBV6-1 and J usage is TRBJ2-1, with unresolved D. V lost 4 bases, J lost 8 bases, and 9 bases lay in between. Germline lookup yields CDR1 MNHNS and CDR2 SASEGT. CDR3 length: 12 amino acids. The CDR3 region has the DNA TGTGCCAGCAGTGTGCTCAGTGATGAGCAGTTCTTC. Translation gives CASSVLSDEQFF.

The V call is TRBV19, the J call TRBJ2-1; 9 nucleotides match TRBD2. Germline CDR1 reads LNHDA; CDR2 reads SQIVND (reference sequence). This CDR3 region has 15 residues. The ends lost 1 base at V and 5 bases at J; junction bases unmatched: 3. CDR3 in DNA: TGTGCCAGTAGTATAGTAGCGGGGGCTCACAATGAGCAGTTCTTC. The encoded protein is CASSIVAGAHNEQFF. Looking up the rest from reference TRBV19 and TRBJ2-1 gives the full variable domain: DGGITQSPKYLFRKEGQNVTLSCEQNLNHDAMYWYRQDPGQGLRLIYYSQIVNDFQKGDIAEGYSVSREKKESFPLTVTSAQKNPTAFYLCASSIVAGAHNEQFFGPGTRLTVL.

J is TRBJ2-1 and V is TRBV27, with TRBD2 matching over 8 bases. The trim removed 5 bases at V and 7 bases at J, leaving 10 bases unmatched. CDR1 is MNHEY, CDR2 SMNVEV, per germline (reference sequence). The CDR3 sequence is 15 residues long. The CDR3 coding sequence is TGTGCCAGCAGTCTAGGGCCGGGACTAGTTAATGAGCAGTTCTTC. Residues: CASSLGPGLVNEQFF.

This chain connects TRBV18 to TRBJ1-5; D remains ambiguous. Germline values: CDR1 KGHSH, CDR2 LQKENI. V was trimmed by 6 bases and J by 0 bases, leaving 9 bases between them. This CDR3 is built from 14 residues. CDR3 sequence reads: CASSGLTSNQPQHF. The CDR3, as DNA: TGTGCCAGCTCCGGACTTACTAGCAATCAGCCCCAGCATTTT.

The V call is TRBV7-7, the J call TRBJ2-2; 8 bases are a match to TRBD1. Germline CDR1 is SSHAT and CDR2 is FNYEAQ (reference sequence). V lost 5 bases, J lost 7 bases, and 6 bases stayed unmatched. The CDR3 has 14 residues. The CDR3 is CASSPGTGVGELFF. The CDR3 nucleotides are TGTGCCAGCAGCCCCGGGACAGGAGTCGGGGAGCTGTTTTTT.

CDR3 sequence: CASSADLSSPLHF. In DNA form, the CDR3 reads TGTGCCAGCAGCGCCGACTTGAGTTCACCCCTCCACTTT. V is TRBV7-3 and J is TRBJ1-6; no clear D gene. The CDR3 sequence is 13 residues long. The V and J ends lost 5 bases and 9 bases respectively, with 11 bases between them. Germline V gene sequence: CDR1 SGHTA, CDR2 FQGTGA.

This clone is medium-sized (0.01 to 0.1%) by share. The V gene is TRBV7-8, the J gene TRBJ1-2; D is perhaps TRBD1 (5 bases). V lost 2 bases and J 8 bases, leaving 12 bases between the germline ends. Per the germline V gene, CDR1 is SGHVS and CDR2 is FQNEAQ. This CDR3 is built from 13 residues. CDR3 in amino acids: CASSLSGGEGYTF. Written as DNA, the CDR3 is TGTGCCAGCAGCTTAAGTGGGGGGGAGGGCTACACCTTC.

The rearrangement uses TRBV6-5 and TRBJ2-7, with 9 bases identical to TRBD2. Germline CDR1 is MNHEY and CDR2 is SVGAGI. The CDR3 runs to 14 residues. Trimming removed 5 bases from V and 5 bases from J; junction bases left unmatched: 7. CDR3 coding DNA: TGTGCCAGCAGTCGTCCGGGACTAGCCCACGAGCAGTACTTC. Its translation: CASSRPGLAHEQYF.

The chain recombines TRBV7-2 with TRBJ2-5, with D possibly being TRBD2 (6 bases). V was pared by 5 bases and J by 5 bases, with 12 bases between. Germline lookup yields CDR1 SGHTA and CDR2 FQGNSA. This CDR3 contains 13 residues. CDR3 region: CASSPSSEETQYF. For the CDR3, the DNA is TGTGCCAGCAGCCCATCTAGCGAGGAGACCCAGTACTTC.

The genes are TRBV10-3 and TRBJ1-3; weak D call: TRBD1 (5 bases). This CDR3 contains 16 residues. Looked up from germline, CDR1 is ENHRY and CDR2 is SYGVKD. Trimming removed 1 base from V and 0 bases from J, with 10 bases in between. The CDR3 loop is CAISEWGGNSGNTIYF. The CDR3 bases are TGTGCCATCAGTGAGTGGGGGGGAAACTCTGGAAACACCATATATTTT.

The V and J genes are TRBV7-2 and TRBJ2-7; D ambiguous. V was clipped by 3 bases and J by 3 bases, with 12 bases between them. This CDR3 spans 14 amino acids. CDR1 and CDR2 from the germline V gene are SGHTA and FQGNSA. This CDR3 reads CASSFSSTFYEQYF. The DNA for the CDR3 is TGTGCCAGCAGCTTCTCTTCTACCTTCTACGAGCAGTACTTC.

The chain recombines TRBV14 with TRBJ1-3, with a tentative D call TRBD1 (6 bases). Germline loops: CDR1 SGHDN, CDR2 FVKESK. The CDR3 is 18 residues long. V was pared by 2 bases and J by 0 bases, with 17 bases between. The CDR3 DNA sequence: TGTGCCAGCAGCCAACCCGGGACACTACCTTCCTCTGGAAACACCATATATTTT. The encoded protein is CASSQPGTLPSSGNTIYF.

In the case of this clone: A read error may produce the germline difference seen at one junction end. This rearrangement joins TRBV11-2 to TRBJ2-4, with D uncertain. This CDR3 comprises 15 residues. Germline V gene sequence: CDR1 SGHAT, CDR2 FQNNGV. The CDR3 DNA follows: TGTGCCAGCAGCCTCGGTCGATTCGACACGGAATCGCGTATTTTC. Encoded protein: CASSLGRFDTESRIF.

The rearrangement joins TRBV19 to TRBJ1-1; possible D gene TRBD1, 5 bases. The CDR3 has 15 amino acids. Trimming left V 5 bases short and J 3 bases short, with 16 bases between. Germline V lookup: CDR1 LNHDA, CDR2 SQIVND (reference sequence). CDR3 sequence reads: CASSDSAFRDTEAFF. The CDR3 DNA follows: TGTGCCAGTAGTGACAGTGCTTTCCGGGACACTGAAGCTTTCTTT.

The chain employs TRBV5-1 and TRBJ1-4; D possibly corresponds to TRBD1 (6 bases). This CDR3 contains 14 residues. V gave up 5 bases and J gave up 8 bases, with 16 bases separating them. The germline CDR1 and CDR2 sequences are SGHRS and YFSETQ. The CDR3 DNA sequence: TGCGCCAGCAGACCCGGACAGAGTAGCGAAAAACTGTTTTTT. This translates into CASRPGQSSEKLFF.

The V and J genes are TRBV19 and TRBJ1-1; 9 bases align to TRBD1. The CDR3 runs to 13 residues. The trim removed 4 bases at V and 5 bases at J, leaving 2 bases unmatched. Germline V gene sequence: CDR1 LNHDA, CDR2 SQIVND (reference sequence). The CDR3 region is CASSRTGVTEAFF. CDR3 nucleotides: TGTGCCAGTAGTAGGACAGGGGTTACTGAAGCTTTCTTT.

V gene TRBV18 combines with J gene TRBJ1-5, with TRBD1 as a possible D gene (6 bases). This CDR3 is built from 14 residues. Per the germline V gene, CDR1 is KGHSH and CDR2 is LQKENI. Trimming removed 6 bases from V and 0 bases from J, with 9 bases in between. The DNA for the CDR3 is TGTGCCAGCTCGAAGGGGGATAGCAATCAGCCCCAGCATTTT. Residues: CASSKGDSNQPQHF.

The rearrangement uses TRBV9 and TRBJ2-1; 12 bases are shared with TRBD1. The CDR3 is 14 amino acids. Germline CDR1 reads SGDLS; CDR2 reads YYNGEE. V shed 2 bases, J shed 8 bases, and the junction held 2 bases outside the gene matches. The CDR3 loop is CASSVGQGAYEQFF. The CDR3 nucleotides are TGTGCCAGCAGCGTGGGACAGGGGGCCTATGAGCAGTTCTTC.

CDR3: CASSQAAWTGGGYGYTF. CDR3 nucleotides: TGCGCCAGCAGCCAAGCGGCCTGGACAGGGGGGGGATATGGCTACACCTTC. The chain has TRBV4-3 and TRBJ1-2; 10 bases fit TRBD1. CDR1 LGHNA and CDR2 YSLEER come from the germline V gene. This CDR3 has 17 amino acids. The trim removed 1 base at V and 5 bases at J, leaving 10 bases unmatched.

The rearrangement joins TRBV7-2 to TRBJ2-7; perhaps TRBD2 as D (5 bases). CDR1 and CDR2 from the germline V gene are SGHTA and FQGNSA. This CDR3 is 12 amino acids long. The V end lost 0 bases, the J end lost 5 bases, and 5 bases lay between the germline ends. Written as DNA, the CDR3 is TGTGCCAGCAGCTTAGCGGGAGACGAGCAGTACTTC. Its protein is CASSLAGDEQYF.

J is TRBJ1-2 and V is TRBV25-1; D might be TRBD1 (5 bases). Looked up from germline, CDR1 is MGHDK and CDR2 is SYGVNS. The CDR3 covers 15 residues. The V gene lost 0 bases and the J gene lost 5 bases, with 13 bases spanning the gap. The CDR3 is CASSEYGGTEYGYTF. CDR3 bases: TGTGCCAGCAGTGAATATGGGGGGACTGAGTATGGCTACACCTTC.

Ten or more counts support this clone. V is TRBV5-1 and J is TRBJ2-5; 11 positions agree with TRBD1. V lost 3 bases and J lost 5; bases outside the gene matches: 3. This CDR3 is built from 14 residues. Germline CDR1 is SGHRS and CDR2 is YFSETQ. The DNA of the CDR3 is TGCGCCAGCAGCTGGGACAGGGGGGCGGAGACCCAGTACTTC. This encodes CASSWDRGAETQYF.

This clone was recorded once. The CDR3 is CASSLDQAGGTEAFF. In nucleotides, the CDR3 is TGTGCCAGCAGCTTAGATCAGGCAGGGGGCACTGAAGCTTTCTTT. J is TRBJ1-1 and V is TRBV11-2; 7 bases map to TRBD1. Trimming removed 0 bases from V and 4 bases from J; junction bases left unmatched: 5. CDR1 SGHAT and CDR2 FQNNGV come from the germline V gene. CDR3 length: 15 amino acids. The whole variable domain, filled in from reference TRBV11-2 and TRBJ1-1, reads EAGVAQSPRYKIIEKRQSVAFWCNPISGHATLYWYQQILGQGPKLLIQFQNNGVVDDSQLPKDRFSAERLKGVDSTLKIQPAKLEDSAVYLCASSLDQAGGTEAFFGQGTRLTVV.

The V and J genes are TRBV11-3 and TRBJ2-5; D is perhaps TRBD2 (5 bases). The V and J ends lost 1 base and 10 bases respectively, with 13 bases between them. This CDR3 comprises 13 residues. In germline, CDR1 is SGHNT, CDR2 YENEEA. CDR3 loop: CASSLAEGGIQYF. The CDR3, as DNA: TGTGCCAGCAGCTTAGCAGAAGGAGGAATCCAGTACTTC.

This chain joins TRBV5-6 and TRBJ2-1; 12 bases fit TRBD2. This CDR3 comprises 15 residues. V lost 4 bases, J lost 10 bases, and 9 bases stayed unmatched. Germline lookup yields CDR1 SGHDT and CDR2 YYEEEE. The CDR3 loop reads CASSLPTSGSWEQFF. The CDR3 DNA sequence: TGTGCCAGCAGCCTCCCGACTAGCGGGAGCTGGGAGCAGTTCTTC.

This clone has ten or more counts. In DNA form, the CDR3 reads TGTGCCAGCAGTTACTCGATGGTAGGGGAGAACACTGAAGCTTTCTTT. This translates into CASSYSMVGENTEAFF. This chain links TRBV6-5 with TRBJ1-1, with a tentative D call TRBD1 (5 bases). Trimming left V 0 bases short and J 1 base short, with 12 bases between. This CDR3 region has 16 residues. Germline CDR1 and CDR2: MNHEY and SVGAGI.

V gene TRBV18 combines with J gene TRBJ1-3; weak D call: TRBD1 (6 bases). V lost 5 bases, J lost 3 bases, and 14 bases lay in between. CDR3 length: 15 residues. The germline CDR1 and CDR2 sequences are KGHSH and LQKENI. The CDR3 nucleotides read TGTGCCAGCTCAGCGGACAGAACCGGTGGAAACACCATATATTTT. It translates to CASSADRTGGNTIYF.

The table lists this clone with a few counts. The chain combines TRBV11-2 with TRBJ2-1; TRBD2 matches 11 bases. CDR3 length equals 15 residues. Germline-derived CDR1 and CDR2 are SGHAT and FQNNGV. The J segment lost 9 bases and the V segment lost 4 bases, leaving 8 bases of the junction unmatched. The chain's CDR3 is CASSSLLAGAVEQFF. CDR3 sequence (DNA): TGTGCCAGCAGCTCCTTACTAGCGGGAGCGGTTGAGCAGTTCTTC. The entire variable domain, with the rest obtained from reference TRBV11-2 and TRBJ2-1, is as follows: EAGVAQSPRYKIIEKRQSVAFWCNPISGHATLYWYQQILGQGPKLLIQFQNNGVVDDSQLPKDRFSAERLKGVDSTLKIQPAKLEDSAVYLCASSSLLAGAVEQFFGPGTRLTVL.

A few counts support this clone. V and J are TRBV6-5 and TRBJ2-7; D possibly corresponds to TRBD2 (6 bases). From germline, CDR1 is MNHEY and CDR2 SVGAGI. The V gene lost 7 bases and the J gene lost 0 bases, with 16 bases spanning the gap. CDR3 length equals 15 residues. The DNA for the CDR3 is TGTGCCAGCAAGGGGAAACCAGCGGGCTCCTACGAGCAGTACTTC. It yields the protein CASKGKPAGSYEQYF.

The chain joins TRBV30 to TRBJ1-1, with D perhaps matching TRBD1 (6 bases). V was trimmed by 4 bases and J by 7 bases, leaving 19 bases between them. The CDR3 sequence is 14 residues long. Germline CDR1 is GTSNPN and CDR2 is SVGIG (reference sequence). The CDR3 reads CAWNFNDKGVEAFF. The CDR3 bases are TGTGCCTGGAATTTCAATGACAAGGGGGTTGAAGCTTTCTTT.